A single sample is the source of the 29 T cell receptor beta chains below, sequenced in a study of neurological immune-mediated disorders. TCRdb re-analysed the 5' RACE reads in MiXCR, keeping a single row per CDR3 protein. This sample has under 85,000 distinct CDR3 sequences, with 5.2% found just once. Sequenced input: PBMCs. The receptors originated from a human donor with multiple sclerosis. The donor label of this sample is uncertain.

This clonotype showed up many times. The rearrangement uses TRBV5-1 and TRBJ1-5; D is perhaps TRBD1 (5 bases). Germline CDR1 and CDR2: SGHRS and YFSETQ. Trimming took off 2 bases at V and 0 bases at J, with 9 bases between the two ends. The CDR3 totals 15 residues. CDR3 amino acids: CASSFDSHSNQPQHF. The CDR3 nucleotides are TGCGCCAGCAGCTTCGACAGCCATAGCAATCAGCCCCAGCATTTT.

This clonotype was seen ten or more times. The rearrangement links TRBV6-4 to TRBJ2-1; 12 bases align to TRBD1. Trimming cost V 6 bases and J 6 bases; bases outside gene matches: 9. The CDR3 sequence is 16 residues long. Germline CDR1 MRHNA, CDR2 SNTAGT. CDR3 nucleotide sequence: TGTGCCAGCAGCAGAGACCCGGGACAGGGGGCCAATGAGCAGTTCTTC. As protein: CASSRDPGQGANEQFF.

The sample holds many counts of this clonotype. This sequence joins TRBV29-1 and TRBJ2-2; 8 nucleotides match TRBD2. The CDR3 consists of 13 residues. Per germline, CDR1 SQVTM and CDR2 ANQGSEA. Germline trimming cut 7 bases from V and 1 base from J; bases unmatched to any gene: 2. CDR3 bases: TGCAGCGGCCGGGGGGGGAACACCGGGGAGCTGTTTTTT. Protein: CSGRGGNTGELFF.

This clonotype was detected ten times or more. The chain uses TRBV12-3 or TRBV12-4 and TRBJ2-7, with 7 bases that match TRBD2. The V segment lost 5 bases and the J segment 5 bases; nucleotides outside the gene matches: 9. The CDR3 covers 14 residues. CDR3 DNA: TGTGCCAGCAGTCGGGGGGTTCCGCGGGACGAGCAGTACTTC. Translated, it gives CASSRGVPRDEQYF.

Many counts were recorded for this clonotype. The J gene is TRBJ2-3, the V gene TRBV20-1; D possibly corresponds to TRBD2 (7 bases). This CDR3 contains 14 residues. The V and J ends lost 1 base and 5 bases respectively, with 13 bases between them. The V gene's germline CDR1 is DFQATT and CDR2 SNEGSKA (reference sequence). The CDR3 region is CSARAGGPEDTQYF. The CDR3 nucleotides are TGCAGTGCTAGAGCGGGGGGCCCTGAAGATACGCAGTATTTT.

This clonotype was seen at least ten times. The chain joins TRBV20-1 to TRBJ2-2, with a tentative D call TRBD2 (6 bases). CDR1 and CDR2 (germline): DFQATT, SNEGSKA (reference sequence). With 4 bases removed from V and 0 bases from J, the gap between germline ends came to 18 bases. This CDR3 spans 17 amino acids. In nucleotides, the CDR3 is TGCAGTGCTACTCGAGGAGGGGAACCTTCGAACACCGGGGAGCTGTTTTTT. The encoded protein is CSATRGGEPSNTGELFF.

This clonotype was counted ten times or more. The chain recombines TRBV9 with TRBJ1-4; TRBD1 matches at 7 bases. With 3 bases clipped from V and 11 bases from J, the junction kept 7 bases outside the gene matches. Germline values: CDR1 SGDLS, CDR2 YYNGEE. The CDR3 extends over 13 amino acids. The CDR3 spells CASSETGKGKLFF. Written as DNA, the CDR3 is TGTGCCAGCAGCGAGACAGGGAAGGGGAAACTGTTTTTT.

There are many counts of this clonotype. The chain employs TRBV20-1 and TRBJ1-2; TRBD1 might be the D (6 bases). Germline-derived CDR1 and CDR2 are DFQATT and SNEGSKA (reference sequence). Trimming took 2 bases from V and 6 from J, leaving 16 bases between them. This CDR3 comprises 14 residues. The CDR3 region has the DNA TGCAGTGCTAGATCCGGCCGACAGGAGGATGGCTACACCTTC. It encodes CSARSGRQEDGYTF.

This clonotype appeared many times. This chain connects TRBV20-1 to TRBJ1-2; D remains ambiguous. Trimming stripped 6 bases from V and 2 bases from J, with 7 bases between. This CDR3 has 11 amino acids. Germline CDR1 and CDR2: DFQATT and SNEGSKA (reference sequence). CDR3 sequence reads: CSASPNYGYTF. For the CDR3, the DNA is TGCAGTGCCTCGCCGAACTATGGCTACACCTTC.

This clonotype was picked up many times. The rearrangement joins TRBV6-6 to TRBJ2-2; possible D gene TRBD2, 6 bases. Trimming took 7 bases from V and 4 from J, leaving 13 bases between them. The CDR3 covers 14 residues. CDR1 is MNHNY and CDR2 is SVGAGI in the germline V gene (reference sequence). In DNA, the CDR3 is TGTGCCAGCATGGGGGGATTTCTCACCGGGGAGCTGTTTTTT. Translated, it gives CASMGGFLTGELFF.

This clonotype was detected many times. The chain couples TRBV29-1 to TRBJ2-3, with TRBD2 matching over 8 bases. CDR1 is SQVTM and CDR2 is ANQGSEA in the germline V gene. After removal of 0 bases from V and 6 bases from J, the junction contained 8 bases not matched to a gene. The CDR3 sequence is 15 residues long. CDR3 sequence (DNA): TGCAGCGTTGAAGATGGTGGGACTAGTCCTGATACGCAGTATTTT. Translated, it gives CSVEDGGTSPDTQYF.

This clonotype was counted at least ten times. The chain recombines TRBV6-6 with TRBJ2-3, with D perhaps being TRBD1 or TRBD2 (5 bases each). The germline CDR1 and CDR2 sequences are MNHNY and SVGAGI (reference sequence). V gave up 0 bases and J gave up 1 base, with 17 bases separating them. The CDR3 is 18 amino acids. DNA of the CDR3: TGTGCCAGCAGTTACTCGAAGGGGAAGGGAGACGGCACAGATACGCAGTATTTT. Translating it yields CASSYSKGKGDGTDTQYF.

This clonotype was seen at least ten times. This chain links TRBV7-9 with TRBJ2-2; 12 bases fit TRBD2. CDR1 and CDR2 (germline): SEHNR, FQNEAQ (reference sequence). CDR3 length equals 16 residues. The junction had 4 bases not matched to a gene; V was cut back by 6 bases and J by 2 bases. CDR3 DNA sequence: TGTGCCAGCAGTTCAGGACTAGCGGGAAACACCGGGGAGCTGTTTTTT. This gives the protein CASSSGLAGNTGELFF.

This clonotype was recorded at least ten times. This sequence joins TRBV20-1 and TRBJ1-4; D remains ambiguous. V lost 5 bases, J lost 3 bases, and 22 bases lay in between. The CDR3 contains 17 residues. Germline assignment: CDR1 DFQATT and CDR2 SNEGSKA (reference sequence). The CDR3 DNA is TGCAGTGCTGGTGACTCACGGGCGGGAGGAGCTAATGAAAAACTGTTTTTT. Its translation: CSAGDSRAGGANEKLFF.

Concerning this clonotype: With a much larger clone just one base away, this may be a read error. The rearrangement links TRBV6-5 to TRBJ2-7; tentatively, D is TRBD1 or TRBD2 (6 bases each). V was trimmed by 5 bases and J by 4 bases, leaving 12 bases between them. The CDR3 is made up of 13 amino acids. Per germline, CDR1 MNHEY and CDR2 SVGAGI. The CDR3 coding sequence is TGTGCCAGCAGTCAAAGGAGGGGGTACGAGCAGTACTTC. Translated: CASSQRRGYEQYF.

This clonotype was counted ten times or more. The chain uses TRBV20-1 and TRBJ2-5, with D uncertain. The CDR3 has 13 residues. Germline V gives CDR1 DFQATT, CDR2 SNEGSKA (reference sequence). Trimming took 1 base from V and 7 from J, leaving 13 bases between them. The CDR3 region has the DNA TGCAGTGCTAGAGCCCCCTCTATGGGGACCCAGTACTTC. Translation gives CSARAPSMGTQYF.

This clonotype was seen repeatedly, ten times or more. CDR3 residues: CSAEPGKGVNYNEQFF. CDR3 nucleotide sequence: TGCAGCGCTGAGCCGGGAAAGGGGGTAAACTACAATGAGCAGTTCTTC. The V and J genes are TRBV29-1 and TRBJ2-1, with D possibly matching TRBD1 (6 bases). Germline values: CDR1 SQVTM, CDR2 ANQGSEA. V lost 7 bases and J lost 3, with 22 bases in between. The CDR3 is made up of 16 amino acids.

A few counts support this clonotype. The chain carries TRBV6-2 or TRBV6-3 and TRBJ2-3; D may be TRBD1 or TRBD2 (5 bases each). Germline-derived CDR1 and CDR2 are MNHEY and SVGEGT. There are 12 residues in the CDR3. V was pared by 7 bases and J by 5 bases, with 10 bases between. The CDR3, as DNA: TGTGCCAGCACCCCTGGGGGAGATACGCAGTATTTT. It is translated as CASTPGGDTQYF.

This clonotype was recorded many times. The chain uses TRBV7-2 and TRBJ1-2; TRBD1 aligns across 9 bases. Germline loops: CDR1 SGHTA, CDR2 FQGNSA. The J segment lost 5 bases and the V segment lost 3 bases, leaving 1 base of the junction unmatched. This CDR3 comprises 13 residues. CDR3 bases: TGTGCCAGCAGCTTGGGGACAGGGTATGGCTACACCTTC. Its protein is CASSLGTGYGYTF.

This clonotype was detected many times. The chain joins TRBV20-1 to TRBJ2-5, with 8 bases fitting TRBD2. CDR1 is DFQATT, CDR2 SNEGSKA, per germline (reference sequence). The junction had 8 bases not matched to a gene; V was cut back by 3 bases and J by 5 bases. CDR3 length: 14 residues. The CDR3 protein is CSASGGAPSETQYF. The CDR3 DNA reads TGCAGTGCTAGCGGGGGGGCTCCATCGGAGACCCAGTACTTC.

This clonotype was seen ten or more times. The CDR3 loop reads CASSFLGTRTGNTIYF. The CDR3 DNA follows: TGTGCCAGCAGCTTCTTGGGGACGAGGACTGGAAACACCATATATTTT. The chain joins TRBV2 to TRBJ1-3; tentatively, D is TRBD1 (5 bases). The V end was cut by 6 bases, the J end by 2 bases, with 17 bases between. This CDR3 is built from 16 residues. CDR1 is SNHLY, CDR2 FYNNEI, per germline.

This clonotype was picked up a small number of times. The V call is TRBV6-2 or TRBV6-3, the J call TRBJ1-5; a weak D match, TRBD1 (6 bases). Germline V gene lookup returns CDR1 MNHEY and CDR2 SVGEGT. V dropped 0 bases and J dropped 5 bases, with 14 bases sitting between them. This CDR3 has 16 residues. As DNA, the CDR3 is TGTGCCAGCAGTTACTCGATTGGCAGGGGATATCAGCCCCAGCATTTT. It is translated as CASSYSIGRGYQPQHF.

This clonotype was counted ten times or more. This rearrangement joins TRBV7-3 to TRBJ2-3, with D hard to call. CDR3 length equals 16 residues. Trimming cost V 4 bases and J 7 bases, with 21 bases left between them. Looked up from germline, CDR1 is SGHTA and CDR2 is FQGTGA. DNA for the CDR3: TGTGCCAGCAGCTCAACACCCCAAGGTAGCAGGAATACGCAGTATTTT. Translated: CASSSTPQGSRNTQYF.

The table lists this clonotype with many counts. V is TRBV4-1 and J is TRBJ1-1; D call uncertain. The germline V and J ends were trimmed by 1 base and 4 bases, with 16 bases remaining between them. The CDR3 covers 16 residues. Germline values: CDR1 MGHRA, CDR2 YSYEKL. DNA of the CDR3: TGCGCCAGCAGCCAAGTTCGGAACAGTCTAATCACTGAAGCTTTCTTT. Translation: CASSQVRNSLITEAFF.

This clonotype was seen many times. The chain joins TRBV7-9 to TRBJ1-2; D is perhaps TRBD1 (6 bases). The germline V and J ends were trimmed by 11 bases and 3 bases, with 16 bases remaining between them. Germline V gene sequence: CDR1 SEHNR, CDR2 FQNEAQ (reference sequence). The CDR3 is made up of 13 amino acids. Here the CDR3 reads CAGQQGLDYGYTF. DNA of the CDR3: TGTGCCGGTCAACAGGGATTAGACTATGGCTACACCTTC.

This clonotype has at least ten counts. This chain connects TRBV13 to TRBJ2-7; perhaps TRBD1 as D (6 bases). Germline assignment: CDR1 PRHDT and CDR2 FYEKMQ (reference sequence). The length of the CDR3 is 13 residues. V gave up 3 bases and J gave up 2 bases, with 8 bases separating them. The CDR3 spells CASSFRGTYEQYF. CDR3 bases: TGTGCCAGCAGCTTCAGGGGAACCTACGAGCAGTACTTC.

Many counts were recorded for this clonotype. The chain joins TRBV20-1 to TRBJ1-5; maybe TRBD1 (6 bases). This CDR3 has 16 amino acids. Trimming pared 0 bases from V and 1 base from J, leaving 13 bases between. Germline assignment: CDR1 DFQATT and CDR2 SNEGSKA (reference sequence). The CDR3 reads CSARDSGGRSNQPQHF. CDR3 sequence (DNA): TGCAGTGCTAGAGATTCGGGGGGCCGGAGCAATCAGCCCCAGCATTTT.

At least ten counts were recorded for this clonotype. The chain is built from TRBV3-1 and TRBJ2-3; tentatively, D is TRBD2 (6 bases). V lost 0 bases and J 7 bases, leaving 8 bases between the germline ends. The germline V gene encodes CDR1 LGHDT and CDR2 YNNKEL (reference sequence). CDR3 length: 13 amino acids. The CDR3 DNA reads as TGTGCCAGCAGCCAAGAAGGAGGGAATACGCAGTATTTT. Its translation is CASSQEGGNTQYF.

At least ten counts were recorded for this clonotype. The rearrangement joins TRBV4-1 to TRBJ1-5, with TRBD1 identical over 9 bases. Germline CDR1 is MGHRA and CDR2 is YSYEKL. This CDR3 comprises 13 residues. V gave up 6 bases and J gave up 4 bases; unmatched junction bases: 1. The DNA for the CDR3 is TGCGCCAGCAGTGGACAGGGGAATCAGCCCCAGCATTTT. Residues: CASSGQGNQPQHF.